Below, 26 T cell receptor beta chains from the same sample are listed, as sequenced in a study of cytomegalovirus exposure and HLA in healthy donors. 60 Vbeta and 13 Jbeta primers were used in PCR. Repertoires were generated with immunoSEQ multiplex PCR, while TCRdb's copy carries only in-frame clones and drops some. The sample records about 180,000 clones, 65% to 85% being singletons. Sequencing input: PBMCs. These receptors were obtained from a woman aged 50 to 65 in good health and CMV-seropositive.

The chain employs TRBV27 and TRBJ2-1; D ambiguous. CDR3 length: 14 amino acids. Trimming stripped 2 bases from V and 0 bases from J, with 5 bases between. Germline V lookup: CDR1 MNHEY, CDR2 SMNVEV (reference sequence). Written as DNA, the CDR3 is TGTGCCAGCAGTTTAAGACTCTCCTACAATGAGCAGTTCTTC. This sequence encodes CASSLRLSYNEQFF.

Concerning this clone: Compared with germline, one end of the junction differs, possibly owing to a read error. The chain is built from TRBV5-1 and TRBJ2-6; D might be TRBD1 (5 bases). This CDR3 region has 15 residues. Per the germline V gene, CDR1 is SGHRS and CDR2 is YFSETQ. The CDR3 coding sequence is TGCGCCAGCAGCTTAAGACAACCTGGGGCCAACGGCCTGACTTTC. Translating it yields CASSLRQPGANGLTF.

The chain links TRBV27 to TRBJ2-5, with 9 bases that match TRBD1. From germline, CDR1 is MNHEY and CDR2 SMNVEV (reference sequence). The CDR3 runs to 16 residues. Trimming removed 5 bases from V and 2 bases from J; junction bases left unmatched: 9. DNA for the CDR3: TGTGCCAGCAGTCCCACACAGGGACAGGGTCAAGAGACCCAGTACTTC. Protein sequence: CASSPTQGQGQETQYF.

The J gene is TRBJ1-4, the V gene TRBV9; D not resolved. Between the trimmed V and J ends, which lost 2 bases and 0 bases, there was a span of 5 bases. Germline CDR1 is SGDLS and CDR2 is YYNGEE. The CDR3 is 14 amino acids. Here the CDR3 reads CASSVEATNEKLFF. CDR3 bases: TGTGCCAGCAGCGTGGAGGCAACTAATGAAAAACTGTTTTTT.

V gene TRBV7-2 combines with J gene TRBJ2-1; D perhaps matches TRBD2 (5 bases). V was pared by 2 bases and J by 10 bases, with 15 bases between. CDR3 size: 14 residues. CDR1 SGHTA and CDR2 FQGNSA come from the germline V gene. This CDR3 is CASSLSMASNEQFF. The CDR3 bases are TGTGCCAGCAGCTTATCAATGGCTAGCAACGAGCAGTTCTTC. The variable domain in full, completed from reference TRBV7-2 and TRBJ2-1, reads GAGVSQSPSNKVTEKGKDVELRCDPISGHTALYWYRQSLGQGLEFLIYFQGNSAPDKSGLPSDRFSAERTGGSVSTLTIQRTQQEDSAVYLCASSLSMASNEQFFGPGTRLTVL.

The chain carries TRBV15 and TRBJ2-5; D is unresolved. CDR1 is LNHNV and CDR2 is YYDKDF in the germline V gene (reference sequence). CDR3 length: 14 amino acids. Deletions cut 0 bases from V and 4 bases from J, with 9 bases between. The CDR3 region has the DNA TGTGCCACCAGCAGAGAGACCCTAGTAGAGACCCAGTACTTC. Amino acid sequence: CATSRETLVETQYF.

This clone was picked up one time. This chain uses TRBV7-6 with TRBJ2-7; D not certain. Germline CDR1 reads SGHVS; CDR2 reads FNYEAQ. The V end lost 8 bases, the J end lost 2 bases, and 16 bases lay between the germline ends. The length of the CDR3 is 14 residues. CDR3 loop: CASRVGFPTYEQYF. The CDR3 region has the DNA TGTGCCAGCCGGGTCGGGTTCCCCACCTACGAGCAGTACTTC.

This clone has a handful of counts. The rearrangement joins TRBV6-1 to TRBJ2-6, with a tentative D call TRBD1 (5 bases). The germline V gene encodes CDR1 MNHNS and CDR2 SASEGT. Trimming removed 1 base from V and 2 bases from J, with 12 bases in between. CDR3 length equals 17 residues. In DNA form, the CDR3 reads TGTGCCAGCAGTGAAGTGGCAGGGTCCCCTGGGGCCAACGTCCTGACTTTC. It encodes CASSEVAGSPGANVLTF.

The rearrangement joins TRBV19 to TRBJ1-2, with a possible D match to TRBD1 (6 bases). Germline V CDR1 and CDR2: LNHDA, SQIVND (reference sequence). The CDR3 has 15 amino acids. V was pared by 5 bases and J by 2 bases, with 15 bases between. The CDR3 loop reads CASSVQDSGNYGYTF. The CDR3 DNA sequence: TGTGCCAGTAGTGTGCAGGACAGTGGGAACTATGGCTACACCTTC.

The genes are TRBV27 and TRBJ2-5, with a weak D call TRBD1 (5 bases). The J call may be incorrect, as the DNA end agrees better with TRBJ2-7. The CDR3 runs to 18 residues. In germline, CDR1 is MNHEY, CDR2 SMNVEV (reference sequence). The CDR3 coding sequence is TGTGCCAGCAGTTTATACTCCCGGAACCAGGGAAGGAACTACGAGCAGTACTTC. Translating gives CASSLYSRNQGRNYEQYF.

The chain combines TRBV7-6 with TRBJ1-1; TRBD1 matches 9 bases. Germline V gene data show CDR1 as SGHVS and CDR2 as FNYEAQ. CDR3 length: 16 residues. The junction had 6 bases not matched to a gene; V was cut back by 3 bases and J by 1 base. The CDR3 nucleotides read TGTGCCAGCAGCTTGTCACAGGGGGCGCAGAACACTGAAGCTTTCTTT. Protein: CASSLSQGAQNTEAFF.

This clone turned up a few times. The rearrangement uses TRBV5-1 and TRBJ1-1; D uncertain. The CDR3 runs 12 residues. Germline assignment: CDR1 SGHRS and CDR2 YFSETQ. Trimming took off 4 bases at V and 1 base at J, with 5 bases between the two ends. This chain's CDR3 is CASSPGNTEAFF. CDR3 sequence (DNA): TGCGCCAGCAGCCCGGGGAACACTGAAGCTTTCTTT.

This clone was seen at least ten times. The V and J genes are TRBV19 and TRBJ1-1; D possibly corresponds to TRBD1 (5 bases). The V and J ends lost 6 bases and 4 bases respectively, with 21 bases between them. This CDR3 is 16 amino acids long. CDR1 and CDR2 from the germline V gene are LNHDA and SQIVND (reference sequence). Here the CDR3 reads CASSTRVGGEGTEAFF. Written as DNA, the CDR3 is TGTGCCAGTAGCACCCGAGTCGGGGGGGAAGGCACTGAAGCTTTCTTT. Filled out from reference TRBV19 and TRBJ1-1, the complete variable domain reads DGGITQSPKYLFRKEGQNVTLSCEQNLNHDAMYWYRQDPGQGLRLIYYSQIVNDFQKGDIAEGYSVSREKKESFPLTVTSAQKNPTAFYLCASSTRVGGEGTEAFFGQGTRLTVV.

The V gene is TRBV30, the J gene TRBJ2-2, with 12 positions matching TRBD2. CDR1 is GTSNPN and CDR2 is SVGIG in the germline V gene (reference sequence). The CDR3 has 17 residues. The J segment lost 0 bases and the V segment lost 1 base, leaving 3 bases of the junction unmatched. The CDR3 sequence: CAWSGTSGVTNTGELFF. The CDR3 region has the DNA TGTGCCTGGAGTGGGACTAGCGGGGTAACGAACACCGGGGAGCTGTTTTTT.

The rearrangement uses TRBV29-1 and TRBJ1-1; D possibly corresponds to TRBD1 (6 bases). Germline V gives CDR1 SQVTM, CDR2 ANQGSEA. Trimming cost V 4 bases and J 3 bases, with 18 bases left between them. The CDR3 length is 15 residues. DNA of the CDR3: TGCAGCGTTGGGCACAGGGCGGCCGGTGACACTGAAGCTTTCTTT. Residues: CSVGHRAAGDTEAFF.

The chain combines TRBV5-1 with TRBJ2-7, with TRBD1 as a possible D gene (6 bases). The CDR3 has 13 amino acids. Germline CDR1 and CDR2: SGHRS and YFSETQ. The V end was cut by 4 bases, the J end by 3 bases, with 11 bases between. As DNA, the CDR3 is TGCGCCAGCAGCAGGGCCAGGGGCTACGAGCAGTACTTC. It yields the protein CASSRARGYEQYF.

CDR3 bases: TGTGCCAGCAGCCAGACAGGAAGCAGCGAGCAGTACTTC. Translated, it gives CASSQTGSSEQYF. V is TRBV7-3 and J is TRBJ2-7; weak D call: TRBD1 (6 bases). V was shortened by 5 bases and J by 6 bases, with 14 bases between the two germline ends. The germline V gene encodes CDR1 SGHTA and CDR2 FQGTGA. The CDR3 consists of 13 residues.

In regard to this clone: One end of the junction varies from germline; a read error may be responsible. The chain links TRBV7-7 to TRBJ2-5, with 8 bases matching TRBD2. The germline gives CDR1 SSHAT, CDR2 FNYEAQ (reference sequence). This CDR3 is built from 12 residues. The CDR3 region is CASSSGGETQYF. CDR3 DNA sequence: TGTGCTAGCAGCAGCGGGGGAGAGACCCAGTACTTC.

V gene TRBV29-1 combines with J gene TRBJ2-3, with D possibly TRBD2 on 6 matching bases. Trimming cost V 8 bases and J 3 bases, with 15 bases left between them. Germline assignment: CDR1 SQVTM and CDR2 ANQGSEA. The CDR3 loop spans 13 amino acids. CDR3 loop: CSLTGTGTDTQYF. The CDR3 bases are TGCAGCCTGACTGGGACTGGGACAGATACGCAGTATTTT.

V gene TRBV7-2 combines with J gene TRBJ2-5; TRBD2 matches 10 bases. CDR3 length: 17 amino acids. Germline CDR1 SGHTA, CDR2 FQGNSA. The ends lost 2 bases at V and 1 base at J; junction bases unmatched: 7. This CDR3 reads CASSLLGASGSQETQYF. The DNA of the CDR3 is TGTGCCAGCAGCTTATTGGGGGCTAGCGGGAGCCAAGAGACCCAGTACTTC.

The chain couples TRBV11-3 to TRBJ1-3, with D hard to call. Deletions cut 3 bases from V and 0 bases from J, with 9 bases between. Germline-derived CDR1 and CDR2 are SGHNT and YENEEA. This CDR3 has 15 amino acids. CDR3 residues: CASSFSGLSGNTIYF. In DNA form, the CDR3 reads TGTGCCAGCAGCTTCAGTGGCCTCTCTGGAAACACCATATATTTT.

The chain has TRBV5-1 and TRBJ2-1, with TRBD1 matching 8 bases. Germline loops: CDR1 SGHRS, CDR2 YFSETQ. The CDR3 loop spans 15 amino acids. The V segment lost 3 bases and the J segment 7 bases; nucleotides outside the gene matches: 9. CDR3 sequence: CASSSPRDRTNEQFF. The CDR3 region has the DNA TGCGCCAGCAGCTCGCCCCGGGACAGGACTAATGAGCAGTTCTTC.

The rearrangement joins TRBV5-1 to TRBJ2-1; TRBD2 matches 13 bases. The CDR3 has 15 amino acids. J gave up 6 bases and V 4 bases, and 4 bases lay outside the gene matches. CDR1 and CDR2 from the germline V gene are SGHRS and YFSETQ. The CDR3, as DNA: TGCGCCAGCAGCCTAACTAGCGGGGGGGGCAATGAGCAGTTCTTC. It translates to CASSLTSGGGNEQFF.

The J gene is TRBJ2-7, the V gene TRBV6-6; tentatively, D is TRBD2 (5 bases). This CDR3 comprises 13 residues. Trimming took 4 bases from V and 12 from J, leaving 19 bases between them. CDR1 MNHNY and CDR2 SVGAGI come from the germline V gene (reference sequence). CDR3 in amino acids: CASSLRPSRESYF. As DNA, the CDR3 is TGTGCCAGCAGTTTGAGGCCCTCCCGGGAATCGTACTTC.

This clone has just a few counts. The rearrangement joins TRBV7-6 to TRBJ2-2; D is possibly TRBD2 (5 bases). CDR3 size: 17 residues. Per germline, CDR1 SGHVS and CDR2 FNYEAQ. Trimming removed 1 base from V and 6 bases from J, with 18 bases in between. The CDR3 nucleotides are TGTGCCAGCAGCTTAGAGTTTGGAGGCTCTACACCCGGGGAGCTGTTTTTT. The encoded protein is CASSLEFGGSTPGELFF.

To note about this clone: The same CDR3 is also encoded by other DNA sequences in this sample. The rearrangement links TRBV5-4 to TRBJ2-1; 9 nucleotides line up with TRBD2. The CDR3 runs to 14 residues. Germline V gene lookup returns CDR1 SGHNT and CDR2 YYREEE (reference sequence). V dropped 0 bases and J dropped 5; count of bases not matched to a gene: 0. Here the CDR3 DNA reads TGTGCCAGCAGCTTGGGACTAGCGGACAATGAGCAGTTCTTC. Residues: CASSLGLADNEQFF.